This TCR beta chain was observed in a study of Ad26.COV2.S vaccination and SARS-CoV-2 variants. In the study overall: Among those in the COV1001 Ad26.COV2.S trial arm was the donor.

Stated treatment: about 20 received Ad26.COV2.S at low or high dose, single or two shots; roughly five received placebo; per-sample allocation not given. The samples were gathered on day 63 after the first injection of vaccine or placebo. Donation was by an adult aged 18-55 years who was in Boston. Libraries were prepared by immunoSEQ multiplex PCR; TCRdb keeps only in-frame clonotypes and omits some of them. The sample yields about 320,000 clones, approximately 86% seen once. Only a few counts were recorded for this clone. The germline V and J ends were trimmed by 1 base and 3 bases, with 12 bases remaining between them. Germline V gives CDR1 LGHNA, CDR2 YNFKEQ. The CDR3 length is 16 residues.

The chain links TRBV4-2 to TRBJ2-2, with D possibly being TRBD2 (5 bases). The TCR comes from a person aged 18-60 years who received the Ad26.COV2.S COVID-19 vaccine or a placebo. Material: peripheral blood, obtained in a trial of Ad26.COV2.S vaccine versus placebo. The CDR3 bases are TGTGCCAGCAGCCAAGCCCAGGCGAGGGACACCGGGGAGCTGTTTTTT. Translation: CASSQAQARDTGELFF.